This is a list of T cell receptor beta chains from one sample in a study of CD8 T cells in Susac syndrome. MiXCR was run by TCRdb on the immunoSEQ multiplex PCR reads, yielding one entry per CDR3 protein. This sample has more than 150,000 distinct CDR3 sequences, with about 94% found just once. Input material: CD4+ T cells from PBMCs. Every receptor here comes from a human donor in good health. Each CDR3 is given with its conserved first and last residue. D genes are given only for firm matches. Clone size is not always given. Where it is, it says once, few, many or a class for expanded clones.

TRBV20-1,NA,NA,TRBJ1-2,TGCAGTGCTTTACCACGGACAAACCCCGAAGGCTACACCTTC,CSALPRTNPEGYTF
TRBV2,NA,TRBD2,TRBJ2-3,TGTGCCAGCAGTGCCGGGAGGGGGGGAGATACGCAGTATTTT,CASSAGRGGDTQYF
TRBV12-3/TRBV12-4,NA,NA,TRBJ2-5,TGTGCCAGCAGTTTGGAAGCCTTTCGAGAGACCCAGTACTTC,CASSLEAFRETQYF
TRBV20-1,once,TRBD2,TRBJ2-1,TGCAGTGCTAGAAGGGGCGGCGGGGGGGCCTTTAATGAGCAGTTCTTC,CSARRGGGGAFNEQFF
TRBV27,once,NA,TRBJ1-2,TGTGCCAGCAACTCAGGTTATGGCTACACCTTC,CASNSGYGYTF
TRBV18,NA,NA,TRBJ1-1,TGTGCCAGCTCAGGCCAGGGGAACACTGAAGCTTTCTTT,CASSGQGNTEAFF
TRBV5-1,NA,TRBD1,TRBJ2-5,TGCGCCAGCAGCTTGAGCGAGACAGGGCCAGAGACCCAGTACTTC,CASSLSETGPETQYF
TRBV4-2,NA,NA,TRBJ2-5,TGTGCCAGCAGCCAAGAGGGGGAAAGCCGACAGACCCAGTACTTC,CASSQEGESRQTQYF
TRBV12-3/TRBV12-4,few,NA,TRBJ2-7,TGTGCCAGCAGTTTAGGGCAGGGAAACGAGCAGTACTTC,CASSLGQGNEQYF
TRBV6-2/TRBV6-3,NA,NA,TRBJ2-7,TGTGCCATCCAGGAGGGGACCTACGAGCAGTACTTC,CAIQEGTYEQYF
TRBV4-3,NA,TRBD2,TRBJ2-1,TGCGCCAGCAGCCAACGACTAGCGGGGAATGAGCAGTTCTTC,CASSQRLAGNEQFF
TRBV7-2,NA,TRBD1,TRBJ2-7,TGTGCCAGCAGCTTAGGACAGGGTAGCTCCTACGAGCAGTACTTC,CASSLGQGSSYEQYF
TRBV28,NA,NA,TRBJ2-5,TGTGCCAGCAGTTTATCTGAGCCCGGGCAGCAGAAAGAGACCCAGTACTTC,CASSLSEPGQQKETQYF
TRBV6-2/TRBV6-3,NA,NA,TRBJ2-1,TGTGCCAGCAGCTGGAACTACAATGAGCAGTTCTTC,CASSWNYNEQFF
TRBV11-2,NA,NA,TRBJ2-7,TGTGCCAGCAGCTTAGTGGGGTATCGTTACGAGCAGTACTTC,CASSLVGYRYEQYF
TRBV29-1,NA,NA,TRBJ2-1,TGCAGCGTTGATCGGCAGCCTCGAACCTACAATGAGCAGTTCTTC,CSVDRQPRTYNEQFF
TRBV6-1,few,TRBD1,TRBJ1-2,TGTGCCAGCAGTACGACAGGGGGTAACTATGGCTACACCTTC,CASSTTGGNYGYTF
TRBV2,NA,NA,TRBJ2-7,TGTGCCAGCAGTGATTCGCTTTCCTACGAGCAGTACTTC,CASSDSLSYEQYF
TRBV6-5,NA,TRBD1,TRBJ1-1,TGTGCCAGCAGTGGACCCCGGGACAGGAACACTGAAGCTTTCTTT,CASSGPRDRNTEAFF
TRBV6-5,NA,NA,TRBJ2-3,TGTGCCAGCAGTTACTCAGCAGTAGATACGCAGTATTTT,CASSYSAVDTQYF
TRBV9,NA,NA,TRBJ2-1,TGTGCCAGCAGCGTAGGACGACCAACTTACAATGAGCAGTTCTTC,CASSVGRPTYNEQFF
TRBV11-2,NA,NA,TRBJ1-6,TGTGCCAGTACCGGGGGGCAAAATTCACCCCTCCACTTT,CASTGGQNSPLHF
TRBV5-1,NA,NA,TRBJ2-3,TGCGCCAGCAGCTTGCCGGACACAGGGCTGGTATCAGATACGCAGTATTTT,CASSLPDTGLVSDTQYF
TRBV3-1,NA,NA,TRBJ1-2,TGTGCCAGCAGCCATACGGGGCCCGACTACACCTTC,CASSHTGPDYTF
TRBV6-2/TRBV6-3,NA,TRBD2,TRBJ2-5,TGTGCCAGCAGTTACGGCGGGAGTCGGACCCAGTACTTC,CASSYGGSRTQYF
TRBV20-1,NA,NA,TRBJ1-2,TGCAGTGCTGGTATTTTTACGCGGGGCTACACCTTC,CSAGIFTRGYTF
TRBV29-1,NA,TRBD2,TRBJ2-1,TGCAGCGTGCAGCGGGGGACCTACAATGAGCAGTTCTTC,CSVQRGTYNEQFF
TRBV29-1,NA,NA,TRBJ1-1,TGCAGCGCTGACAGGACGGGGACTGAAGCTTTCTTT,CSADRTGTEAFF
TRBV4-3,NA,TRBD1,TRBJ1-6,TGCGCCAGCAGCCCTTTCGGGACAGAGGATTCACCCCTCCACTTT,CASSPFGTEDSPLHF
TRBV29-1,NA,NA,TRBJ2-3,TGCAGCGTTGAAAGAGGGGTGGGCGCAGATACGCAGTATTTT,CSVERGVGADTQYF
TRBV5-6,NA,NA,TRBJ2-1,TGTGCCAGCAGCTTGAGCAGGAATGAGCAGTTCTTC,CASSLSRNEQFF
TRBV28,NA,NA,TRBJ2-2,TGTGCCAGCACCCCCCCAGGGTTCGGGGAGCTGTTTTTT,CASTPPGFGELFF
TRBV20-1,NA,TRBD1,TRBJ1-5,TGCAGTGCTAGACTAACCCATCGGATTCGACAGGGGGGCCATCAGCCCCAGCATTTT,CSARLTHRIRQGGHQPQHF
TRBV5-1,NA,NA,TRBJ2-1,TGCGCCACTCGCGCAGGCCTCTCCTACAATGAGCAGTTCTTC,CATRAGLSYNEQFF
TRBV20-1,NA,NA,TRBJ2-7,TGCAGTGCTAGTGGGGGTAATCTCGGGAGCTACGAGCAGTACTTC,CSASGGNLGSYEQYF
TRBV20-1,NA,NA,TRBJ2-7,TGCAGTGCTAGATATCTCAGCTCCTACGAGCAGTACTTC,CSARYLSSYEQYF
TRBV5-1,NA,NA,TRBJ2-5,TGCGCCAGCAGCGGGGCGGGCCAAGAGACCCAGTACTTC,CASSGAGQETQYF
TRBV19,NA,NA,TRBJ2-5,TGTGCCAGTTCGGAGGCGTATAGGGAAGAGACCCAGTACTTC,CASSEAYREETQYF
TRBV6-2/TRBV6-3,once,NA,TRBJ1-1,TGTGCCAGCAGTCTCCCGGGACCGGTTGAAGCTTTCTTT,CASSLPGPVEAFF
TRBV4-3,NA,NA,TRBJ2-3,TGCGCCAGCAGCCAAGAGGATGGGAATACGCAGTATTTT,CASSQEDGNTQYF
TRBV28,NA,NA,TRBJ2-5,TGTGCCAGCAGACCCGCCGGTCAAGAGACCCAGTACTTC,CASRPAGQETQYF
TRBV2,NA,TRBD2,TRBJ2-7,TGTGCCAGCCGGGGGGACGGCGCGGAGCAGTACTTC,CASRGDGAEQYF
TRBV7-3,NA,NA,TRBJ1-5,TGTGCCAGCAGCTCCCCGAGCCTAAGGGGCAATCAGCCCCAGCATTTT,CASSSPSLRGNQPQHF
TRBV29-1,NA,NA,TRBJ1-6,TGCAGCGTTGGCGACAGGAATTCACCCCTCCACTTT,CSVGDRNSPLHF
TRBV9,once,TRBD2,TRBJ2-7,TGTGCCAGCAGCTTAGGACTAGCGGGGTCCGAGCAGTACTTC,CASSLGLAGSEQYF
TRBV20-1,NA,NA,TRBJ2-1,TGCAGTGCCAATCCGGGACTGTACAACAATGAGCAGTTCTTC,CSANPGLYNNEQFF
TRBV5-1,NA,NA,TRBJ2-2,TGCGCCAGCAGCTTGCCGTATTCCGGGGAGCTGTTTTTT,CASSLPYSGELFF
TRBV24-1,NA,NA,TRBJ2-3,TGTGCCACCAGTGATTCGGCAGCGGCTACGCAGTATTTT,CATSDSAAATQYF
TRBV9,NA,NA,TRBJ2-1,TGTGCCAGCTCCAGCGGAGGCCACAATGAGCAGTTCTTC,CASSSGGHNEQFF
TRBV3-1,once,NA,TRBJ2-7,TGTGCCAGCAGCCGTTATACCTACGAGCAGTACTTC,CASSRYTYEQYF
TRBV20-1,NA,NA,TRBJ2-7,TGCAGTCCAGGGGGCGGGGGGCCATCGTTAAGCTCCTACGAGCAGTACTTC,CSPGGGGPSLSSYEQYF